This T cell receptor beta chain originates from a study of T cells after yellow fever vaccination. V lost 10 bases and J lost 3; bases outside the gene matches: 3. The CDR3 loop spans 12 amino acids. In germline, CDR1 is ENHRY, CDR2 SYGVKD. Researchers made TCR cDNA using 5'RACE template switching, and this step added a universal primer site and UMIs. TCRdb reanalysed the 5' RACE reads using MiXCR and keeps one entry per CDR3 protein. The profile shows 400,000 to 450,000 distinct CDR3 sequences, roughly 20% of them singletons. This clonotype was counted only a few times. No antigen is known for it. Study-wide points: Repertoires obtained by FACS sorting could include abundant clonotypes that entered as contaminants from the bulk population. Though weaker, the secondary response peaked faster, on day 5 versus 15. Reappearance after the booster was seen for most primary-vaccination clones, at 96% CD4 and 88% CD8.

The chain uses TRBV10-3 and TRBJ1-3; 7 bases are shared with TRBD1. Sequenced material: PBMCs, taken before the yellow fever booster vaccination. The TCR sequence derives from a man in his late teens or twenties who received the YFV17D yellow fever vaccine. The CDR3 loop is CATGTDGNTIYF. The CDR3 DNA sequence: TGTGCCACGGGGACAGATGGAAACACCATATATTTT.